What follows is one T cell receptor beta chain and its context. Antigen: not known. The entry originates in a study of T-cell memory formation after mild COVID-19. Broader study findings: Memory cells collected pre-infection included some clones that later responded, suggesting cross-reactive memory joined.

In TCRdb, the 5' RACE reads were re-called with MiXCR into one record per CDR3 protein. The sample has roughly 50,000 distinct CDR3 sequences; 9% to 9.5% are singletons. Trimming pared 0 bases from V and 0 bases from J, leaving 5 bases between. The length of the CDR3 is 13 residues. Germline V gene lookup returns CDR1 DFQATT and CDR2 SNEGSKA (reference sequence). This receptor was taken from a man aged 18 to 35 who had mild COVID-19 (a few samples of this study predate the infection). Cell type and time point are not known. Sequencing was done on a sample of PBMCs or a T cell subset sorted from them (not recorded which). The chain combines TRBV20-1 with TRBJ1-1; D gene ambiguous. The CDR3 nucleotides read TGCAGTGCTAGAGATCTCTTGAACACTGAAGCTTTCTTT. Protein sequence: CSARDLLNTEAFF.